This T cell receptor beta chain was profiled in a study of shared clonotypes between healthy human individuals. Terminally differentiated effector memory CD45RA+ cells were excluded from the naive CD8 cells, which were CD45RO-negative and positively selected for CCR7. The donor population consisted of healthy HIV-negative adults with no recent acute infections or vaccinations. Everyone who donated was a Caucasian adult who lived in Nashville, Tennessee. Deep-level settings were used for running the assay. Method: immunoSEQ multiplex PCR; TCRdb's copy keeps in-frame clones and lacks some. This sample yields approximately 720,000 clones, of which 92% are seen a single time; about a quarter belongs to the top ten. From germline, CDR1 is SGHDT and CDR2 YYEEEE. CDR3 size: 13 residues. V shed 0 bases and J shed 6 bases, with 7 bases lying between them. Remarks on this clone: The target antigen is unknown. Other DNA sequences in the same sample also yield this CDR3.

Study-wide results and caveats: Donors were few, which limited the genetic and exposure-history diversity represented.

The V and J genes are TRBV5-6 and TRBJ1-5; D not certain. The receptor's source is a man aged 30-40 years in good health. Sample: naive CD8+ T cells sorted from blood. CDR3 protein: CASSLGRGQPQHF. CDR3 coding DNA: TGTGCCAGCAGCTTGGGCCGTGGTCAGCCCCAGCATTTT.